Presented here are 25 T cell receptor beta chains from one specimen sequenced in a study of cytomegalovirus exposure and HLA in healthy donors. PCR was performed using 60 Vbeta and 13 Jbeta primers. The method was immunoSEQ multiplex PCR; TCRdb's version includes in-frame clones alone and lacks a portion of them. Of 210,000 or so clones in the sample, around 87% were seen once. What was sequenced was PBMCs. These receptors were taken from a man aged 30 to 39 in good health and CMV-seronegative.

The J gene is TRBJ2-3, the V gene TRBV6-6; possibly TRBD2 for D (7 bases). From germline, CDR1 is MNHNY and CDR2 SVGAGI (reference sequence). V lost 7 bases, J lost 6 bases, and 17 bases lay in between. This CDR3 region has 14 residues. CDR3 loop: CASKGRGLSDTQYF. In DNA form, the CDR3 reads TGTGCCAGCAAAGGGCGGGGGCTCTCGGATACGCAGTATTTT.

This chain uses TRBV28 with TRBJ1-1; unclear D gene. CDR1 MDHEN and CDR2 SYDVKM come from the germline V gene. Trimming shortened V by 5 bases and J by 3 bases, and 16 bases separated the two germline ends. This CDR3 has 15 amino acids. In nucleotides, the CDR3 is TGTGCCAGCAGTAAATCCGGGTCCCCGGACACTGAAGCTTTCTTT. Protein sequence: CASSKSGSPDTEAFF.

V and J are TRBV27 and TRBJ1-2; 7 bases are a match to TRBD1. V gave up 6 bases and J gave up 7 bases; unmatched junction bases: 17. The CDR3 loop spans 16 amino acids. Germline V gives CDR1 MNHEY, CDR2 SMNVEV (reference sequence). This CDR3 reads CASSTRGQLVVSGYTF. The DNA for the CDR3 is TGTGCCAGCAGCACCAGGGGACAGTTAGTTGTAAGTGGCTACACCTTC.

The CDR3 reads CASSTGRGAQYF. The CDR3 region has the DNA TGTGCCAGCAGTACGGGACGCGGGGCGCAGTATTTT. The gene calls are TRBV28 and TRBJ2-3, with D perhaps TRBD2 (6 bases). The CDR3 contains 12 residues. With 5 bases removed from V and 10 bases from J, the gap between germline ends came to 13 bases. Germline CDR1 MDHEN, CDR2 SYDVKM.

The chain is built from TRBV5-6 and TRBJ2-5, with D perhaps matching TRBD2 (5 bases). The DNA end favors TRBJ2-7, so the J call may be wrong. The length of the CDR3 is 14 residues. The germline gives CDR1 SGHDT, CDR2 YYEEEE. The CDR3 region is CASSVAPGSYEQYF. In DNA form, the CDR3 reads TGTGCCAGCAGCGTAGCTCCGGGGTCCTACGAGCAGTACTTC.

The chain uses TRBV6-1 and TRBJ1-2; 9 nucleotides line up with TRBD1. The CDR3 sequence is 14 residues long. With V trimmed by 1 base and J by 3 bases, 0 bases remained unmatched. The germline V gene encodes CDR1 MNHNS and CDR2 SASEGT. The CDR3 nucleotides read TGTGCCAGCAGTGAAGGGGACAGGGACTATGGCTACACCTTC. It translates to CASSEGDRDYGYTF.

A few counts support this clone. The J gene is TRBJ1-1, the V gene TRBV5-1, with 11 bases matching TRBD1. This CDR3 region has 16 residues. CDR1 is SGHRS and CDR2 is YFSETQ in the germline V gene. The V and J ends lost 4 bases and 4 bases, in that order; junction bases with no gene match: 9. The CDR3 DNA sequence: TGCGCCAGCAGCCGGAGGACAGGGGGCAGGGGCACTGAAGCTTTCTTT. Amino acid sequence: CASSRRTGGRGTEAFF.

The rearrangement joins TRBV27 to TRBJ2-3; 7 bases map to TRBD2. The CDR3 runs to 14 residues. The trim removed 8 bases at V and 6 bases at J, leaving 11 bases unmatched. CDR1 is MNHEY, CDR2 SMNVEV, per germline (reference sequence). In DNA, the CDR3 is TGTGCCAGCGCTGTGGGCGGGGGTTGGGATACGCAGTATTTT. Residues: CASAVGGGWDTQYF.

The CDR3 region is CASSRGPRAKNIQYF. CDR3 coding DNA: TGTGCCAGCAGCCGAGGGCCGCGGGCCAAAAACATTCAGTACTTC. The V gene is TRBV13, the J gene TRBJ2-4, with D possibly being TRBD2 (5 bases). V was clipped by 5 bases and J by 1 base, with 12 bases between them. This CDR3 has 15 amino acids. Germline-derived CDR1 and CDR2 are PRHDT and FYEKMQ (reference sequence).

V and J are TRBV11-2 and TRBJ2-1, with 8 bases aligning to TRBD2. CDR1 and CDR2 (germline): SGHAT, FQNNGV. This CDR3 has 15 amino acids. V lost 3 bases and J lost 4; bases outside the gene matches: 5. For the CDR3, the DNA is TGTGCCAGCAGCTTCCAGGCGGGAGGTTACAATGAGCAGTTCTTC. This translates into CASSFQAGGYNEQFF.

V is TRBV5-5 and J is TRBJ1-5; 7 bases are a match to TRBD1. V dropped 5 bases and J dropped 3; count of bases not matched to a gene: 8. Germline V lookup: CDR1 SGHKS, CDR2 YYEKEE (reference sequence). The CDR3 length is 15 residues. The CDR3 coding sequence is TGTGCCAGCAGTAGGGGGCTCTTGATCAATCAGCCCCAGCATTTT. Amino acids: CASSRGLLINQPQHF.

Regarding this clone: Its ends do not fully match the called genes, so a read error is possible. The chain carries TRBV7-9 and TRBJ1-4; 9 positions agree with TRBD1. The length of the CDR3 is 14 residues. The germline gives CDR1 SEHNR, CDR2 FQNEAQ (reference sequence). The CDR3 nucleotides read TGTTCCAGCAGCCTAAGGACAGGGGCCGAAAAACTGTTTTTT. Translating it yields CSSSLRTGAEKLFF.

This chain joins TRBV19 and TRBJ2-7; no definite D call. Germline CDR1 LNHDA, CDR2 SQIVND (reference sequence). This CDR3 spans 13 amino acids. Trimming cost V 6 bases and J 0 bases, with 9 bases left between them. The CDR3 DNA follows: TGTGCCAGTAGGCACGGTAGCTCCTACGAGCAGTACTTC. The encoded protein is CASRHGSSYEQYF.

This clone was observed a handful of times. J is TRBJ2-5 and V is TRBV6-5, with 9 bases identical to TRBD2. From germline, CDR1 is MNHEY and CDR2 SVGAGI. The ends lost 5 bases at V and 4 bases at J; junction bases unmatched: 8. The CDR3 is made up of 15 amino acids. This CDR3 reads CASSLLTSGGETQYF. As DNA, the CDR3 is TGTGCCAGCAGTCTCCTGACTAGCGGCGGAGAGACCCAGTACTTC.

V is TRBV27 and J is TRBJ2-3, with TRBD2 identical over 8 bases. Unmatched junction bases numbered 7, after V lost 5 bases and J lost 0 bases. This CDR3 spans 16 amino acids. Germline CDR1 reads MNHEY; CDR2 reads SMNVEV (reference sequence). In nucleotides, the CDR3 is TGTGCCAGCAGTCTACTTAGCGGGGTCAGCACAGATACGCAGTATTTT. Its protein product is CASSLLSGVSTDTQYF.

The gene calls are TRBV7-6 and TRBJ2-7; perhaps TRBD2 as D (5 bases). This CDR3 is 14 amino acids long. Germline CDR1 reads SGHVS; CDR2 reads FNYEAQ. V shed 5 bases and J shed 5 bases, with 16 bases lying between them. CDR3 residues: CASSGESQRDEQYF. CDR3 in DNA: TGTGCCAGCAGCGGGGAGAGTCAAAGGGACGAGCAGTACTTC.

This sequence joins TRBV25-1 and TRBJ2-3; 7 bases agree with TRBD1. V shed 4 bases and J 2 bases; nucleotides not matched to a gene: 9. Germline loops: CDR1 MGHDK, CDR2 SYGVNS. The CDR3 contains 16 residues. CDR3 sequence (DNA): TGTGCCAGCAGTGCTCCCCGGGACAGAATCACAGATACGCAGTATTTT. Protein: CASSAPRDRITDTQYF.

This clone appeared a single time. The chain's CDR3 is CAWSPGQLGRGFSTEAFF. DNA for the CDR3: TGTGCCTGGAGTCCGGGACAACTGGGAAGGGGGTTCTCTACTGAAGCTTTCTTT. V is TRBV30 and J is TRBJ1-1; D might be TRBD1 (6 bases). CDR1 and CDR2 from the germline V gene are GTSNPN and SVGIG (reference sequence). The V end lost 2 bases, the J end lost 5 bases, and 27 bases lay between the germline ends. This CDR3 spans 18 amino acids.

The rearrangement links TRBV5-1 to TRBJ1-4, with 8 positions matching TRBD1. The germline gives CDR1 SGHRS, CDR2 YFSETQ. The CDR3 runs to 18 residues. The ends lost 3 bases at V and 0 bases at J; junction bases unmatched: 10. CDR3 sequence reads: CASSWGGQGGATNEKLFF. CDR3 DNA sequence: TGCGCCAGCAGCTGGGGAGGACAGGGTGGAGCAACTAATGAAAAACTGTTTTTT.

The chain joins TRBV28 to TRBJ1-1; no clear D. The V and J ends lost 6 bases and 2 bases respectively, with 4 bases between them. CDR3 length equals 11 residues. Germline CDR1 reads MDHEN; CDR2 reads SYDVKM. DNA for the CDR3: TGTGCCAGCAGCCAAAACACTGAAGCTTTCTTT. It is translated as CASSQNTEAFF.

This clone has only one observation. The same CDR3 can be traced to other DNA sequences in this sample. This sequence joins TRBV6-1 and TRBJ1-5; 7 positions match TRBD1. The V gene end was trimmed by 1 base and the J gene end by 1 base; junction bases not matched to a gene: 1. There are 15 residues in the CDR3. Looked up from germline, CDR1 is MNHNS and CDR2 is SASEGT. CDR3 DNA sequence: TGTGCCAGCAGTGAAGTAGGGGGCAGCAATCAGCCCCAGCATTTT. This codes for CASSEVGGSNQPQHF.

With regard to this clone: The same CDR3 arises from other DNA sequences in this sample as well. The chain joins TRBV19 to TRBJ1-3; D remains ambiguous. CDR3 length: 14 amino acids. The germline V and J ends were trimmed by 3 bases and 1 base, with 7 bases remaining between them. Germline V gives CDR1 LNHDA, CDR2 SQIVND (reference sequence). The CDR3 loop is CASSMGGSGNTIYF. The CDR3 bases are TGTGCCAGTAGTATGGGAGGATCTGGAAACACCATATATTTT. Based on the CDR3 plus reference TRBV19 and TRBJ1-3, the full variable domain is DGGITQSPKYLFRKEGQNVTLSCEQNLNHDAMYWYRQDPGQGLRLIYYSQIVNDFQKGDIAEGYSVSREKKESFPLTVTSAQKNPTAFYLCASSMGGSGNTIYFGEGSWLTVV.

The rearrangement links TRBV28 to TRBJ1-5; tentatively, D is TRBD1 (6 bases). In germline, CDR1 is MDHEN, CDR2 SYDVKM. Deletions cut 2 bases from V and 0 bases from J, with 29 bases between. This CDR3 contains 22 residues. The CDR3 sequence: CASSLRSGGRPVGRYSNQPQHF. The CDR3 DNA follows: TGTGCCAGCAGTTTACGCTCCGGGGGGCGCCCGGTGGGCCGATATAGCAATCAGCCCCAGCATTTT.

V and J are TRBV19 and TRBJ1-4; D might be TRBD1 (5 bases). Trimming shortened V by 7 bases and J by 8 bases, and 20 bases separated the two germline ends. Germline V gives CDR1 LNHDA, CDR2 SQIVND (reference sequence). The CDR3 consists of 15 residues. CDR3 residues: CASTPGGEVGEKLFF. CDR3 nucleotide sequence: TGTGCCAGTACTCCCGGGGGGGAGGTTGGCGAAAAACTGTTTTTT.

The chain carries TRBV6-1 and TRBJ2-7, with D unclear. Trimming removed 6 bases at V and 2 bases at J, with 11 bases between. Germline values: CDR1 MNHNS, CDR2 SASEGT. The length of the CDR3 is 13 residues. Here the CDR3 reads CASSPVAAYEQYF. In DNA, the CDR3 is TGTGCCAGCAGCCCCGTGGCAGCCTACGAGCAGTACTTC.